Each of the 23 T cell receptor beta chains below was sequenced from the same sample in a study of T cell clusters in autoimmune cytopenias. TRB was amplified from 250 ng of peripheral blood genomic DNA per sample. TRB was amplified by touch-down multiplex PCR, primer pools A and B combined. Reanalyzing the multiplex PCR reads, TCRdb keeps one entry per CDR3 protein, without DNA. In total, the table holds over 9,000 distinct CDR3 sequences. Sequenced sample: peripheral blood. The receptor source for this set is a human donor with an autoimmune cytopenia or autoimmune hepatitis (not recorded which).

CDR3 loop: CASSYTGGFQPQHF. The chain joins TRBV6-6 to TRBJ1-5; TCRdb's assignment of TRBD1 cannot be checked, as there is no DNA. There are 14 residues in the CDR3. CDR1 is MNHNY and CDR2 is SVGAGI in the germline V gene (reference sequence).

This clonotype is labeled medium-sized (0.01 to 0.1%) based on frequency. This chain's CDR3 is CASSLKTGPYEQYF. The chain employs TRBV19 and TRBJ2-7; TCRdb's D gene call, TRBD1, goes unchecked for lack of DNA. Germline values: CDR1 LNHDA, CDR2 SQIVND (reference sequence). This CDR3 spans 14 amino acids.

V and J are TRBV12-5 and TRBJ2-1; as DNA is missing, the TRBD1 call by TCRdb cannot be tested. Per germline, CDR1 LGHNT and CDR2 FRNRAP. The CDR3 spans 14 residues. This chain's CDR3 is CASGRDRVYNEQFF.

This clonotype is labeled medium-sized (0.01 to 0.1%) based on frequency. This chain uses TRBV19 with TRBJ2-3; TCRdb's D call, TRBD1, is unchecked because there is no DNA. The V gene's germline CDR1 is LNHDA and CDR2 SQIVND (reference sequence). The CDR3 has 14 residues. This CDR3 reads CASRRTGGTDTQYF.

The chain employs TRBV6-1 and TRBJ1-1; TCRdb proposes TRBD1, but this gene call is untestable without DNA. This CDR3 contains 16 residues. Germline CDR1 and CDR2: MNHNS and SASEGT. CDR3 sequence reads: CASSPRGRGTSIGAFF.

The chain carries TRBV27 and TRBJ1-1. The length of the CDR3 is 14 residues. Looked up from germline, CDR1 is MNHEY and CDR2 is SMNVEV (reference sequence). CDR3 residues: CASSLYDTRTEAFF.

CDR3 protein: CASSPSTAAASTDTQYF. The chain combines TRBV4-2 with TRBJ2-3. The CDR3 totals 17 residues. CDR1 is LGHNA, CDR2 YNFKEQ, per germline.

This rearrangement joins TRBV7-9 to TRBJ2-1; TCRdb gives TRBD2 as the D gene, but with no DNA this cannot be confirmed. Germline loops: CDR1 SEHNR, CDR2 FQNEAQ (reference sequence). This CDR3 is 14 amino acids long. The CDR3 protein is CASSPGLKSNEQFF.

This clonotype registers medium-sized by frequency. The chain links TRBV29-1 to TRBJ1-2; TCRdb calls TRBD1, which cannot be checked without DNA. CDR1 is SQVTM, CDR2 ANQGSEA, per germline. The CDR3 length is 11 residues. CDR3 loop: CSVRPGAFYTF.

This rearrangement joins TRBV6-1 to TRBJ2-1; TCRdb returns TRBD2, unconfirmable since there is no DNA. Germline CDR1 and CDR2: MNHNS and SASEGT. This CDR3 region has 16 residues. Here the CDR3 reads CASTPGTSGSYNEQFF.

J is TRBJ2-3 and V is TRBV7-2; the TRBD1 assignment by TCRdb is unverifiable without DNA. The CDR3 is made up of 13 amino acids. Per germline, CDR1 SGHTA and CDR2 FQGNSA. CDR3 amino acids: CASGGQLTDTQYF.

This rearrangement joins TRBV27 to TRBJ1-2; TCRdb's D call, TRBD1, is unchecked because there is no DNA. Germline-derived CDR1 and CDR2 are MNHEY and SMNVEV (reference sequence). There are 15 residues in the CDR3. The CDR3 sequence is CASSLSHGGASGYTF.

By frequency, this clonotype is medium-sized. The rearrangement uses TRBV27 and TRBJ1-2; TCRdb returns TRBD1, unconfirmable since there is no DNA. The CDR3 runs 15 residues. Germline V lookup: CDR1 MNHEY, CDR2 SMNVEV (reference sequence). The CDR3 spells CASSLSEGATYGYTF.

The chain joins TRBV20-1 to TRBJ2-3; TCRdb reports TRBD2, a call that lacks DNA to check it against. The CDR3 length is 13 residues. The germline CDR1 and CDR2 sequences are DFQATT and SNEGSKA (reference sequence). CDR3 residues: CSAPRTGADTQYF.

By frequency, this clonotype registers medium-sized. CDR3 region: CASSGPGVAARDYEQYF. This chain connects TRBV6-4 to TRBJ2-7; TCRdb indicates TRBD2, and absent DNA this call remains unverified. The germline CDR1 and CDR2 sequences are MRHNA and SNTAGT. The CDR3 spans 17 residues.

The CDR3: CASSPRPRGRTEAFF. The chain recombines TRBV7-6 with TRBJ1-1; the D gene TCRdb calls, TRBD1, cannot be checked with no DNA. CDR3 length: 15 residues. CDR1 and CDR2 (germline): SGHVS, FNYEAQ.

CDR3 protein: CASSMDGSTDTQYF. The rearrangement joins TRBV5-1 to TRBJ2-3. Germline V gives CDR1 SGHRS, CDR2 YFSETQ. The CDR3 has 14 amino acids.

Considering frequency, this clonotype is medium-sized (0.01 to 0.1%). The rearrangement links TRBV6-6 to TRBJ1-2. The CDR3 has 14 amino acids. Germline-derived CDR1 and CDR2 are MNHNY and SVGAGI (reference sequence). The CDR3 here is CASSYPGEDYGYTF.

This sequence joins TRBV19 and TRBJ1-3; TCRdb outputs TRBD1, but without DNA this stays unchecked. The CDR3 consists of 15 residues. Germline CDR1 is LNHDA and CDR2 is SQIVND (reference sequence). The CDR3 here is CASSRGRNSGNTIYF.

This clonotype ranks as medium-sized in terms of frequency. This rearrangement joins TRBV27 to TRBJ2-2. CDR1 and CDR2 (germline): MNHEY, SMNVEV (reference sequence). This CDR3 region has 17 residues. The CDR3 spells CASSLWPARIPTGELFF.

This clonotype is labeled medium-sized based on frequency. The V and J genes are TRBV18 and TRBJ1-6. The CDR3 runs 14 residues. Germline assignment: CDR1 KGHSH and CDR2 LQKENI. The CDR3 loop is CASSPGQRGSPLHF.

This chain uses TRBV10-3 with TRBJ1-4; TCRdb returns TRBD1, unconfirmable since there is no DNA. The CDR3 has 15 residues. Germline lookup yields CDR1 ENHRY and CDR2 SYGVKD. The CDR3 reads CAISESKTGIEKLFF.

By frequency, this clonotype registers medium-sized. The V gene is TRBV6-5, the J gene TRBJ1-1; no DNA is available, so the TRBD1 call from TCRdb remains unchecked. Looked up from germline, CDR1 is MNHEY and CDR2 is SVGAGI. This CDR3 contains 13 residues. CDR3 in amino acids: CASSTDRDYPAFF.